This entry lists 2 T cell receptor beta chains sequenced from one sample in a study of blood T cells in healthy people across ages. Alongside a J-beta primer mix, a sample-barcoded 5' primer served in a second PCR lasting roughly 7 to 11 cycles. TCRdb re-derived calls from the 5' RACE reads in MiXCR, one entry per CDR3 protein. The sample contains about 1.4 million distinct CDR3 sequences, approximately 60% of which appear only once. The source material was blood. The origin of the receptors is a man younger than 30 in good health.

This clonotype was observed a few times. The chain uses TRBV20-1 and TRBJ1-4, with 7 bases identical to TRBD1. The germline gives CDR1 DFQATT, CDR2 SNEGSKA (reference sequence). The CDR3 consists of 14 residues. The trim removed 1 base at V and 7 bases at J, leaving 6 bases unmatched. CDR3 nucleotide sequence: TGCAGTGCTAGAGCAGGGGGAGACGGTGAAAAACTGTTTTTT. This encodes CSARAGGDGEKLFF.

The CDR3 coding sequence is TGTGCCATCCCGGGACAGGGTACAGATACGCAGTATTTT. Protein: CAIPGQGTDTQYF. The chain links TRBV7-2 to TRBJ2-3; 9 bases are a match to TRBD1. The CDR3 has 13 amino acids. Germline V gives CDR1 SGHTA, CDR2 FQGNSA. V dropped 10 bases and J dropped 3; count of bases not matched to a gene: 5.